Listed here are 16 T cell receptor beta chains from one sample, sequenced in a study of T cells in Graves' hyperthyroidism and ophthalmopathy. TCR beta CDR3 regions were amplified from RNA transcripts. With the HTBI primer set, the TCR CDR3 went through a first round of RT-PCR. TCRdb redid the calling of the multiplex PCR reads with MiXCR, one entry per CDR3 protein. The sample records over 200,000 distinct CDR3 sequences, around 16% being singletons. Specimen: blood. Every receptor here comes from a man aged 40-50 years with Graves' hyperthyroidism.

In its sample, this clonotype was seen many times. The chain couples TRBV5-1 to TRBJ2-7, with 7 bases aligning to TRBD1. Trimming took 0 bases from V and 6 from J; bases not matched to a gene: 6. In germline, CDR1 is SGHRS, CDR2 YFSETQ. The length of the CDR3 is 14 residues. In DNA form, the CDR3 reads TGCGCCAGCAGCTTGGGACAGGGTGTCGGCGAGCAGTACTTC. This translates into CASSLGQGVGEQYF.

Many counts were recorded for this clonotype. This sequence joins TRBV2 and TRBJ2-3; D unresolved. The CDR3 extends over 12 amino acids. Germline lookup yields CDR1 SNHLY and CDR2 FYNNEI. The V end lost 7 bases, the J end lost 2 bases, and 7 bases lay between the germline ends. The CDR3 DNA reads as TGTGCCAGCACGGTCCACACAGATACGCAGTATTTT. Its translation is CASTVHTDTQYF.

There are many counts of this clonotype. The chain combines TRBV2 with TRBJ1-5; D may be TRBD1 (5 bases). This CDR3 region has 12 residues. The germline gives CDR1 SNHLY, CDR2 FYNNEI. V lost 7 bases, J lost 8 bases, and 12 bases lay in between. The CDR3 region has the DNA TGTGCCAGCAATATGGGGCAAGAGCCCCAGCATTTT. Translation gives CASNMGQEPQHF.

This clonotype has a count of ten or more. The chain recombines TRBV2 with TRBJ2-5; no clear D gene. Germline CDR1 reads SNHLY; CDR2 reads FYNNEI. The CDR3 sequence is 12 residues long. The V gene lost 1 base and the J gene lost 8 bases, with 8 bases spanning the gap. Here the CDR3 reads CASSEGGVTQYF. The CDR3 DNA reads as TGTGCCAGCAGTGAAGGTGGGGTTACCCAGTACTTC.

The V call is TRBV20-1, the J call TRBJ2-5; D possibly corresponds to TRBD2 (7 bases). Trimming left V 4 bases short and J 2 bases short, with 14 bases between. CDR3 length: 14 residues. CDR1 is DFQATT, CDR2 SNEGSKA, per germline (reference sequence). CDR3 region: CSATQGGGQETQYF. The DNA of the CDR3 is TGCAGTGCTACACAGGGAGGGGGGCAAGAGACCCAGTACTTC.

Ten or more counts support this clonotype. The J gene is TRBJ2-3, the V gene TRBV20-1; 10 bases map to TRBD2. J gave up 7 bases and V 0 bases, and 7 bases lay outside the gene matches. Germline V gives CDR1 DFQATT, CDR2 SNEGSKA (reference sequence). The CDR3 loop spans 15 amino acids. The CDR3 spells CSARDRSGGDYTQYF. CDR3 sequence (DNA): TGCAGTGCTAGAGATCGAAGCGGGGGGGACTATACGCAGTATTTT.

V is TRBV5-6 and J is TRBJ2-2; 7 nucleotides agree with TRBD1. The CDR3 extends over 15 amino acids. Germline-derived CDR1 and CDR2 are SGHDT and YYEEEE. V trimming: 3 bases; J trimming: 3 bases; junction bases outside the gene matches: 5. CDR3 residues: CASSSGQLYTGELFF. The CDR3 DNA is TGTGCCAGCAGCTCGGGACAGCTTTACACCGGGGAGCTGTTTTTT.

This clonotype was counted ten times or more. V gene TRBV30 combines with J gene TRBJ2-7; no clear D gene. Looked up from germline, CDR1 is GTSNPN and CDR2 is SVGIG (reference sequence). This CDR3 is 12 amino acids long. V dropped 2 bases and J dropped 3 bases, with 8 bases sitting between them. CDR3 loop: CAWSSGDYEQYF. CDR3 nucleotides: TGTGCCTGGAGTTCTGGTGACTACGAGCAGTACTTC.

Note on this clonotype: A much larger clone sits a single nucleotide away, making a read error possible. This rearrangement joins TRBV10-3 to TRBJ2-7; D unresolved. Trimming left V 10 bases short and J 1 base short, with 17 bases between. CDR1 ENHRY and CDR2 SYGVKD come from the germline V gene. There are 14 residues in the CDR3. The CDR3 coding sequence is TGTGCCAGCCGCGAGGACGAAAAGTCCTACGAGCAGTACTTC. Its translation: CASREDEKSYEQYF.

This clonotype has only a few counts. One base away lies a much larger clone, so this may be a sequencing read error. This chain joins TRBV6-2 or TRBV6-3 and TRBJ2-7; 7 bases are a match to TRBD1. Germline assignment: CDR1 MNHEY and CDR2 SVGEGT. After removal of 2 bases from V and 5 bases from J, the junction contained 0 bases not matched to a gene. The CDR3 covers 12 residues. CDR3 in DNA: TGTGCCAGCAGTTACAGGGGGCACGAGCAGTACTTC. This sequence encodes CASSYRGHEQYF.

The CDR3 DNA sequence: TGCAGTGCCCCCCCCCGAGGACAGGCTTTCAACATTCAGTACTTC. It translates to CSAPPRGQAFNIQYF. The chain employs TRBV20-1 and TRBJ2-4; TRBD1 agrees at 7 bases. V lost 6 bases to trimming and J lost 7 bases; unmatched junction nucleotides: 15. The CDR3 loop spans 15 amino acids. Per the germline V gene, CDR1 is DFQATT and CDR2 is SNEGSKA (reference sequence).

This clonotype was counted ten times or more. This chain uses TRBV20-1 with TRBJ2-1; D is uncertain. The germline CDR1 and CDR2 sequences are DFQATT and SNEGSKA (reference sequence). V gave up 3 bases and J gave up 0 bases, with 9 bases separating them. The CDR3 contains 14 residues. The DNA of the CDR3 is TGCAGTGCTAGTTCCCAGCTCTCCTACAATGAGCAGTTCTTC. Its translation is CSASSQLSYNEQFF.

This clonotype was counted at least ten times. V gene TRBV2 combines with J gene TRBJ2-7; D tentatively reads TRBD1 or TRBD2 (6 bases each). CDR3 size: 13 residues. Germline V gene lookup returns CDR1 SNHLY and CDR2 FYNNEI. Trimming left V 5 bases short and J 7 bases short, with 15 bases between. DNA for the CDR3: TGTGCCAGCAGTCTTCGGGGGCGAGGGGAGCAGTACTTC. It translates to CASSLRGRGEQYF.

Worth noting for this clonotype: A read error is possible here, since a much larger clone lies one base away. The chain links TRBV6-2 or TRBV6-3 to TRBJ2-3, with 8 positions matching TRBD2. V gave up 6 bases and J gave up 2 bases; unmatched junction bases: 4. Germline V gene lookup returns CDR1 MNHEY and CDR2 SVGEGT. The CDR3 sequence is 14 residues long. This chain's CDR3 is CASSGGGITDTQYF. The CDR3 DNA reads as TGTGCCAGCAGCGGGGGGGGGATCACAGATACGCAGTATTTT.

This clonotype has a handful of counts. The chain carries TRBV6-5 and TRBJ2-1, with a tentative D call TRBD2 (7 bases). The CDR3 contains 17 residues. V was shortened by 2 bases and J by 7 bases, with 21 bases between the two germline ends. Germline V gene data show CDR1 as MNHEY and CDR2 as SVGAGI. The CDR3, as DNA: TGTGCCAGCAGTTACGGGTTTCCGGGGGGCCGGGGGAATGAGCAGTTCTTC. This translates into CASSYGFPGGRGNEQFF.

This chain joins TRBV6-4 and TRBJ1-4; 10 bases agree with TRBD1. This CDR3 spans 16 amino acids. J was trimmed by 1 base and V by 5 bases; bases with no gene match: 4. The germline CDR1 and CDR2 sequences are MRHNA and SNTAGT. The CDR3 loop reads CASSRGQGQTNEKLFF. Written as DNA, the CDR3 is TGTGCCAGCAGTAGGGGACAGGGGCAAACTAATGAAAAACTGTTTTTT.